What follows describes a single T cell receptor (beta chain). Antigen unknown. The data were taken from a study of T-cell memory formation after mild COVID-19. At the level of the study: Largely, TCR clusters stayed within a single donor.

Whole-study findings and limits: A balance of CD4 and CD8 characterized clones contracting day 15 to 85, whereas later expanders leaned CD4+. Day 37-peaking second-wave clones had unconfirmed SARS-CoV-2 specificity.

5'RACE primed at constant segments yielded TCR alpha and TCR beta cDNA libraries bearing sample barcodes and UMIs. TCRdb processed the 5' RACE reads anew with MiXCR; each CDR3 protein has one entry. The sample has approximately 110,000 distinct CDR3 sequences, 20% to 25% seen once. Germline V gene lookup returns CDR1 SQVTM and CDR2 ANQGSEA. The CDR3 is 12 residues long. The ends were cut back, 1 base at V and 6 bases at J, with 10 bases in the middle. The sample was PBMCs or a T cell subset sorted from them (not recorded which). The V gene is TRBV29-1, the J gene TRBJ2-7; tentatively, D is TRBD1 (5 bases). The TCR was taken from a man aged 18 to 30 who had mild COVID-19 (a few samples of this study predate the infection). Cell type and time point are not known. The CDR3 reads CSVEGGPGEQYF. The DNA for the CDR3 is TGCAGCGTTGAAGGGGGCCCAGGCGAGCAGTACTTC.